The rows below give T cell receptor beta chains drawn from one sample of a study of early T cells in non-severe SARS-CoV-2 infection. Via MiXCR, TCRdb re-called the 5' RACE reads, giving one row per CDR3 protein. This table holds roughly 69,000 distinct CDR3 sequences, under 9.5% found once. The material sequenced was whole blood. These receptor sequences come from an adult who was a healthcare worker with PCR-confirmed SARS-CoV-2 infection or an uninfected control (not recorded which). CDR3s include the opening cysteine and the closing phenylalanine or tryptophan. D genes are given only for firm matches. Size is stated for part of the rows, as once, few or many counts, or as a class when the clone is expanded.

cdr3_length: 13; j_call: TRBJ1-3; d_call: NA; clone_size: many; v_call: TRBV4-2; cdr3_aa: CASSRRSGNTIYF; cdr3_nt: TGTGCCAGCAGTCGCAGATCTGGAAACACCATATATTTT
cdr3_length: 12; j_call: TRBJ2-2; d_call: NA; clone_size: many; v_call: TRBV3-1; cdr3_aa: CASSQTTGELFF; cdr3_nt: TGTGCCAGCAGCCAGACCACCGGGGAGCTGTTTTTT
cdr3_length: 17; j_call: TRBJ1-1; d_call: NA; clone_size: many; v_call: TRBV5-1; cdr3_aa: CASSFAIYGTKNTEAFF; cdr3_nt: TGCGCCAGCAGCTTTGCAATCTACGGGACAAAGAACACTGAAGCTTTCTTT
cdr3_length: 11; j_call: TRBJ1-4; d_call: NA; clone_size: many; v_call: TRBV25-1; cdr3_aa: CASRASEKLFF; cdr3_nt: TGTGCCAGTCGTGCTAGTGAAAAACTGTTTTTT
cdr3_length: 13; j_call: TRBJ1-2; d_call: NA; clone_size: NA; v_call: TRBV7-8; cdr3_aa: CASSPNPKYGYTF; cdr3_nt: TGTGCCAGCAGCCCCAATCCGAAATATGGCTACACCTTC
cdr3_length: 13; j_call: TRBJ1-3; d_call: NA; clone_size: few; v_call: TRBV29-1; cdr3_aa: CSGKRGGGNTIYF; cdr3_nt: TGCAGCGGGAAGAGGGGGGGTGGAAACACCATATATTTT
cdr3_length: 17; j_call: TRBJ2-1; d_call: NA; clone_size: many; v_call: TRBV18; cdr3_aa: CASSPEPEDRQYNEQFF; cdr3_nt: TGTGCCAGCTCACCAGAGCCAGAGGACAGACAATACAATGAGCAGTTCTTC
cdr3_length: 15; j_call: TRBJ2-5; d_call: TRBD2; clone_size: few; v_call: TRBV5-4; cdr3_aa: CASSAPGLGVETQYF; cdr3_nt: TGTGCCAGCAGCGCCCCGGGACTAGGAGTCGAGACCCAGTACTTC
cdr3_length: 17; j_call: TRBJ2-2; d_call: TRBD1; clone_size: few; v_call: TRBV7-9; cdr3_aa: CASSLVSGTGHTGELFF; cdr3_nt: TGTGCCAGCAGCTTAGTGTCCGGGACAGGACACACCGGGGAGCTGTTTTTT
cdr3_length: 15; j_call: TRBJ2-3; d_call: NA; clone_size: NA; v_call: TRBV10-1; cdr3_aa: CASSGHPESTDTQYF; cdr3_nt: TGCGCCAGCAGCGGACACCCCGAAAGCACAGATACGCAGTATTTT
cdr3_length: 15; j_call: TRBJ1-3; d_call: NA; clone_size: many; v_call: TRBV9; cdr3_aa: CASSVATSSGNTIYF; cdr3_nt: TGTGCCAGCAGCGTAGCTACGAGCTCTGGAAACACCATATATTTT
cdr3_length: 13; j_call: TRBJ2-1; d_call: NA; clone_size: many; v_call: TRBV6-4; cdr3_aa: CASSAERDNEQFF; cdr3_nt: TGTGCCAGCAGTGCGGAACGTGACAATGAGCAGTTCTTC
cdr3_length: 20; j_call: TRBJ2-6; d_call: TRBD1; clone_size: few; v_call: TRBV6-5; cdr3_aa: CASSYAGQGALPSGANVLTF; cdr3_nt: TGTGCCAGCAGTTACGCGGGACAGGGGGCGCTTCCCTCTGGGGCCAACGTCCTGACTTTC
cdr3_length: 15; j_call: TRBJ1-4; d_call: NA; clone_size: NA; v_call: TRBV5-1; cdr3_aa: CASSLIGGTNEKLFF; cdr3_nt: TGCGCCAGCAGCTTGATCGGGGGAACTAATGAAAAACTGTTTTTT
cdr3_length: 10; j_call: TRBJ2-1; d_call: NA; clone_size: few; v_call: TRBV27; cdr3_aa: CASSYPEQFF; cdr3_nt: TGTGCCAGCAGTTATCCTGAGCAGTTCTTC
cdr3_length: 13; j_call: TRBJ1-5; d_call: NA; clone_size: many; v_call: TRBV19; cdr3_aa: CASSIQSNQPQHF; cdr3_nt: TGTGCCAGTAGTATTCAGAGCAATCAGCCCCAGCATTTT
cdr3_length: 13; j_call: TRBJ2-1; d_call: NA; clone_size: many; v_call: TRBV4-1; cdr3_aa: CASSQAKSTEQFF; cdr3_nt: TGCGCCAGCAGCCAGGCAAAGAGTACTGAGCAGTTCTTC
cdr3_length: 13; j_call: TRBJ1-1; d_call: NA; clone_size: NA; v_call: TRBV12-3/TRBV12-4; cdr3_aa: CASSSTLNTEAFF; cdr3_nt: TGTGCCAGCAGCTCGACCCTGAACACTGAAGCTTTCTTT
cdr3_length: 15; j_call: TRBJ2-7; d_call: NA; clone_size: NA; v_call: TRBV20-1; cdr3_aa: CSASSRALLSYEQYF; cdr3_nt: TGCAGTGCTAGTTCCCGGGCCTTACTCTCCTACGAGCAGTACTTC
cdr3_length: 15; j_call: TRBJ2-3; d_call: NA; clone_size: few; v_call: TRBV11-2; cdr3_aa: CASSLSANQGVTQYF; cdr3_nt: TGTGCCAGCAGCCTCTCCGCAAATCAGGGAGTTACGCAGTATTTT
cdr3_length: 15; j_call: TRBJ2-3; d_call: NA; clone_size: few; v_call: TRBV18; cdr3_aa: CASSPPNSLTDTQYF; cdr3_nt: TGTGCCAGCTCACCACCGAACAGTCTCACAGATACGCAGTATTTT
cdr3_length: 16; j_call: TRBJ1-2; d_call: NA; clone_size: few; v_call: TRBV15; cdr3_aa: CATSRDIGRTEHGYTF; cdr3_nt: TGTGCCACCAGCAGAGATATCGGGAGAACTGAACATGGCTACACCTTC
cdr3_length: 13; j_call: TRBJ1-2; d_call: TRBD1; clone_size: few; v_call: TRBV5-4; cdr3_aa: CASSLEGAYGYTF; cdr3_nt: TGTGCCAGCAGCTTGGAGGGGGCTTATGGCTACACCTTC
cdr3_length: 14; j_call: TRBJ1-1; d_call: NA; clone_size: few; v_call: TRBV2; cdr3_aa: CASSGRRLNTEAFF; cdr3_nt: TGTGCCAGCAGTGGGCGGAGGCTGAACACTGAAGCTTTCTTT
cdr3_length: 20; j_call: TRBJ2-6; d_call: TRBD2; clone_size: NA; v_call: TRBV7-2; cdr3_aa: CASSLGWGTSGISGANVLTF; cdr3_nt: TGTGCCAGCAGCTTAGGCTGGGGGACTAGCGGCATCTCTGGGGCCAACGTCCTGACTTTC
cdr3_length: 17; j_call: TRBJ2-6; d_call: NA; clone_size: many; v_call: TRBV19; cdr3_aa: CASRPGQGAAGANVLTF; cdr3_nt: TGTGCCAGTAGACCTGGGCAGGGAGCGGCTGGGGCCAACGTCCTGACTTTC
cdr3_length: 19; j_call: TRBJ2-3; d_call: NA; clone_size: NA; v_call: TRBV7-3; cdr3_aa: CASIPSPSRRSKNTDTQYF; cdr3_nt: TGTGCCAGCATCCCCAGCCCCTCGCGGAGGAGCAAAAACACAGATACGCAGTATTTT
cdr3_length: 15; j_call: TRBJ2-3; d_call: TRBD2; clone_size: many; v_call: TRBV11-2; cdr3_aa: CASRNGLAGADTQYF; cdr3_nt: TGTGCCAGCAGAAATGGACTAGCGGGAGCCGATACGCAGTATTTT
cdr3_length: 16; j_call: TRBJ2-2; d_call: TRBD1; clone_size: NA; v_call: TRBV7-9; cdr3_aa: CASSIPGTGATGELFF; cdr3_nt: TGTGCCAGCAGCATCCCCGGGACAGGTGCCACCGGGGAGCTGTTTTTT
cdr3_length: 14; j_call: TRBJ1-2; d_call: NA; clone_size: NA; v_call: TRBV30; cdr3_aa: CAWRRGESNYGYTF; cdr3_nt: TGTGCCTGGAGACGAGGAGAGAGTAACTATGGCTACACCTTC
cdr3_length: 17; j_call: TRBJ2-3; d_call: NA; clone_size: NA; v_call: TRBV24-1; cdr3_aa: CATSDTVLASTEDTQYF; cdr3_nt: TGTGCCACCAGTGATACTGTACTAGCCTCGACAGAAGATACGCAGTATTTT
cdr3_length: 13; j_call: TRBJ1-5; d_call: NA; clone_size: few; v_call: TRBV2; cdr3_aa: CASSDTGNKPQHF; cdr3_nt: TGTGCCAGCAGTGATACAGGGAATAAGCCCCAGCATTTT
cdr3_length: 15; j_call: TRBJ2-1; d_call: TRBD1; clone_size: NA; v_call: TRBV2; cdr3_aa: CASRPTGATYNEQFF; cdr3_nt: TGTGCCAGCAGGCCCACAGGGGCTACCTACAATGAGCAGTTCTTC
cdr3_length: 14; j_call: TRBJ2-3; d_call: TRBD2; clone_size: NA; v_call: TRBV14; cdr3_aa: CASSLQRGADTQYF; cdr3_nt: TGTGCCAGCAGCCTCCAGCGGGGGGCAGATACGCAGTATTTT
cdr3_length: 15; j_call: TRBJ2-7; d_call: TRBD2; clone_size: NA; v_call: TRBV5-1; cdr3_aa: CASSPGSGSSYEQYF; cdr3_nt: TGCGCCAGCAGCCCTGGAAGCGGGAGCTCCTACGAGCAGTACTTC
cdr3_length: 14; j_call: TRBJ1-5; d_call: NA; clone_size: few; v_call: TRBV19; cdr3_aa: CASSIYSLNQPQHF; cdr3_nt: TGTGCCAGTAGTATATACAGTCTCAATCAGCCCCAGCATTTT
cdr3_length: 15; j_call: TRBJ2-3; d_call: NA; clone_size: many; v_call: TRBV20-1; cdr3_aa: CSAPLSSGRTDTQYF; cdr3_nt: TGCAGTGCCCCCCTTTCCAGCGGCCGCACAGATACGCAGTATTTT
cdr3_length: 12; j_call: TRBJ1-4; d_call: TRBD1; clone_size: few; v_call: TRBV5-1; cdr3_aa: CASRQGNEKLFF; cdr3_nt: TGCGCCAGCAGACAGGGGAATGAAAAACTGTTTTTT
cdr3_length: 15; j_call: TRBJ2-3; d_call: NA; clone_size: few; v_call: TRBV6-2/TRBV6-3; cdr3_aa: CASSYDGTSTDTQYF; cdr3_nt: TGTGCCAGCAGTTACGACGGAACCAGCACAGATACGCAGTATTTT
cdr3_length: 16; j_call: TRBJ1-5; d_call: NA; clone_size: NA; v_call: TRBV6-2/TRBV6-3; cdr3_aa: CASSYYGVTGNQPQHF; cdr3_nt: TGTGCCAGCAGTTATTATGGAGTAACAGGGAATCAGCCCCAGCATTTT
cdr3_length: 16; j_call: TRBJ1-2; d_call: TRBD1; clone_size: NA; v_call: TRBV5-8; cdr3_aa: CASSWGTVLFSYGYTF; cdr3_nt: TGTGCCAGCAGCTGGGGGACAGTCTTATTCTCCTATGGCTACACCTTC
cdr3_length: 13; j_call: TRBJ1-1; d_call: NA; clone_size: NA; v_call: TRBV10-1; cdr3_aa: CASTPSRATEAFF; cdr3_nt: TGCGCCAGCACTCCAAGCAGGGCCACTGAAGCTTTCTTT
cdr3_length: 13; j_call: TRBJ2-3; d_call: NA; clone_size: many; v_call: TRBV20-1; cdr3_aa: CSAVSRRTDTQYF; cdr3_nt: TGCAGTGCTGTTAGCCGAAGAACAGATACGCAGTATTTT
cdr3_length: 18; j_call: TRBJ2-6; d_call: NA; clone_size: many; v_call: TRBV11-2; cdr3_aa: CASSLTTGTVTGANVLTF; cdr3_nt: TGTGCCAGCAGCCTTACGACAGGAACGGTAACTGGGGCCAACGTCCTGACTTTC
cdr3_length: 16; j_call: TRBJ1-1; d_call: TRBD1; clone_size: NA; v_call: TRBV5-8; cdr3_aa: CASSLFPGQGITEAFF; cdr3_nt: TGTGCCAGCAGCTTATTTCCGGGACAGGGGATCACTGAAGCTTTCTTT
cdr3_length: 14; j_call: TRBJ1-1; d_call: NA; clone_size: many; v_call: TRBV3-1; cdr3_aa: CASSQDRGGFQTFF; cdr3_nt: TGTGCCAGCAGCCAAGATAGGGGCGGATTTCAGACTTTCTTT
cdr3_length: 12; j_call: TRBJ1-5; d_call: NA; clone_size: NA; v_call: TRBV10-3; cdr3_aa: CATWDSNQPQHF; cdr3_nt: TGTGCCACCTGGGACAGCAATCAGCCCCAGCATTTT
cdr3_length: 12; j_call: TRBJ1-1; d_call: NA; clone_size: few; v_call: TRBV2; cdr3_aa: CASSATGGMAFF; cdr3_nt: TGTGCCAGCAGTGCGACCGGGGGGATGGCTTTCTTT
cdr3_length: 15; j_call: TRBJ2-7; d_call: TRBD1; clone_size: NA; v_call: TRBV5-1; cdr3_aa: CASSSPGQGSYEQYF; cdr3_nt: TGCGCCAGCAGCTCACCGGGACAGGGGTCATACGAGCAGTACTTC
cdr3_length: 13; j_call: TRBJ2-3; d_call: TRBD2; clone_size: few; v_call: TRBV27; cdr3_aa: CASSLRGTNKQYF; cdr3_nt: TGTGCCAGCAGTCTCAGAGGGACTAATAAGCAGTATTTT
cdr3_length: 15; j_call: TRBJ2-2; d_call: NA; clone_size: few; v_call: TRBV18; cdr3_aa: CASSSAGQNTGELFF; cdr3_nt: TGTGCCAGCTCATCGGCCGGCCAGAACACCGGGGAGCTGTTTTTT
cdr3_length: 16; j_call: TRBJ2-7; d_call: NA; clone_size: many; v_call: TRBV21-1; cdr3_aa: CASSRPGTARTYEQYF; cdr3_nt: TGTGCCAGCAGCCGTCCCGGGACAGCGAGAACCTACGAGCAGTACTTC
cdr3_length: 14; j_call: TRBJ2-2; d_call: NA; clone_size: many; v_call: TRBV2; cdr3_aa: CASSGAVNTGELFF; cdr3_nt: TGTGCCAGCAGTGGAGCGGTTAACACCGGGGAGCTGTTTTTT
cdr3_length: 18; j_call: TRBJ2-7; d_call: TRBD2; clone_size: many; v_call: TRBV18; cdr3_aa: CASSTDRSSGRNPYEQYF; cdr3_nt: TGTGCCAGCTCGACAGACAGGTCTAGCGGGAGGAACCCCTACGAGCAGTACTTC
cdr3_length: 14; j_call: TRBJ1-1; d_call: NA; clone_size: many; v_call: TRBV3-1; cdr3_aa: CASSQGGVNTEAFF; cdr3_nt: TGTGCCAGCAGCCAAGGGGGGGTGAACACTGAAGCTTTCTTT
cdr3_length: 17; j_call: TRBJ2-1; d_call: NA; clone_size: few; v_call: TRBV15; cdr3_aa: CATSSRKSASSYNEQFF; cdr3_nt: TGTGCCACCAGCAGTCGAAAAAGCGCCAGCTCCTACAATGAGCAGTTCTTC